The entry below gives a single T cell receptor (beta chain) sequence along with its context. Its antigen remains unknown. From germline, CDR1 is SGHNT and CDR2 YYREEE (reference sequence). Between the trimmed V and J ends, which lost 4 bases and 0 bases, there was a span of 16 bases. The CDR3 has 16 residues. This specimen comes from a study of a mutant IDH1 vaccine in newly diagnosed glioma. Study summary: Vaccinations were initiated 4-6 weeks following radiotherapy alone, or were given together with temozolomide cycles.

Assay: immunoSEQ multiplex PCR; the TCRdb copy retains only in-frame clones and omits some. The sample gives 40,000 to 65,000 clones, more than 70% of which show up once; approximately 1.8% is in the top ten. The time point: week 5, during vaccination. The vaccine gave 300 ug of a 20-mer mutant IDH1 peptide subcutaneously per dose. The chain joins TRBV5-4 to TRBJ1-1; TRBD1 might be the D (6 bases). The receptor was isolated from a woman in her thirties or forties with glioma. Sequencing used PBMCs, obtained from a glioma patient whose treatment included an IDH1 peptide vaccine. CDR3 bases: TGTGCCAGCAGCCTGGGGGGGGGCGAAATGAACACTGAAGCTTTCTTT. Its translation: CASSLGGGEMNTEAFF.